This is a list of T cell receptor beta chains from one sample in a study of immune cell composition in non-small cell lung cancer. TCRdb's copy holds only in-frame clones and misses some; the assay was immunoSEQ multiplex PCR. The sample records under 3,500 clones, around 75% being singletons. Sequencing was done on a sample of lung tumor tissue. The receptors were gathered from a human donor with non-small cell lung cancer. CDR3s include the opening cysteine and the closing phenylalanine or tryptophan. The order of the fields is clone size, J gene, V gene, D gene, CDR3 DNA, CDR3 protein. D genes are given only for firm matches. Expanded clones are given a class, and other clones once, few, many or no size at all.

size: .
J: TRBJ2-2
V: TRBV27
D: TRBD2
DNA: TGTGCCAGCAGTCCGGGACTAGCGGGAAATGCCGGGGAGCTGTTTTTT
CDR3: CASSPGLAGNAGELFF

size: few
J: TRBJ1-1
V: TRBV7-9
D: .
DNA: TGTGCCAGCAGCGTACAGGGTATAAACACTGAAGCTTTCTTT
CDR3: CASSVQGINTEAFF

size: .
J: TRBJ2-7
V: TRBV20-1
D: .
DNA: TGCAGTGCGCCGCGTGACTACGAGCAGTACTTC
CDR3: CSAPRDYEQYF

size: .
J: TRBJ1-6
V: TRBV6-6
D: .
DNA: TGTGCCAGCAGAGACCAGTCTACTACCCTCCACTTT
CDR3: CASRDQSTTLHF

size: .
J: TRBJ2-5
V: TRBV7-2
D: TRBD2
DNA: TGTGCCAGCAGCTTACTAGCGGGGTTGATAGAGACCCAGTACTTC
CDR3: CASSLLAGLIETQYF

size: .
J: TRBJ1-1
V: TRBV2
D: TRBD1
DNA: TGTGCCAGCAGTGATATGACAGGGTGGAACACTGAAGCTTTCTTT
CDR3: CASSDMTGWNTEAFF

size: .
J: TRBJ1-2
V: TRBV30
D: TRBD1
DNA: TGTGCCTGGCGCCGGGACAGGCCCTATGGCTACACCTTC
CDR3: CAWRRDRPYGYTF

size: once
J: TRBJ2-2
V: TRBV10-3
D: .
DNA: TGTGCCATCAGTGGGAGGACTCCAAACACCGGGGAGCTGTTTTTT
CDR3: CAISGRTPNTGELFF

size: .
J: TRBJ2-5
V: TRBV7-6
D: TRBD1
DNA: TGTGCCAGCAGCTTAGCCCCGCAGGGGGCTCGGACCCAGTACTTC
CDR3: CASSLAPQGARTQYF

size: .
J: TRBJ1-2
V: TRBV28
D: TRBD1
DNA: TGTGCCAGCAAGGTACAGGGGGTGAGTAACTATGGCTACACCTTC
CDR3: CASKVQGVSNYGYTF

size: .
J: TRBJ1-6
V: TRBV5-6
D: .
DNA: TGTGCCAGCAGCTTGGAGGTGGCAGCGTCACCCCTCCACTTT
CDR3: CASSLEVAASPLHF

size: .
J: TRBJ2-7
V: TRBV7-6
D: TRBD1
DNA: TGTGCCAGCAGCTTAGGGGTGAGGACAGGAGGTTCCTACGAGCAGTACTTC
CDR3: CASSLGVRTGGSYEQYF

size: .
J: TRBJ2-2
V: TRBV7-8
D: .
DNA: TGTGCCAGCAGCCCCACACGGGACTCAACATTTAAGAACACCGGGGAGCTGTTTTTT
CDR3: CASSPTRDSTFKNTGELFF

size: .
J: TRBJ2-7
V: TRBV6-6
D: .
DNA: TGTGCCAGCAGTTACTTCTTTGGCCAGGGGCTCAACGAGCAGTACTTC
CDR3: CASSYFFGQGLNEQYF

size: .
J: TRBJ2-2
V: TRBV19
D: .
DNA: TGTGCCAGTCGCCCCGGGGTCAACACCGGGGAGCTGTTTTTT
CDR3: CASRPGVNTGELFF

size: once
J: TRBJ1-5
V: TRBV5-6
D: .
DNA: TGTGCCAGCAGCTTGGCTCAGGGGCAGGAGCCCCAGCATTTT
CDR3: CASSLAQGQEPQHF

size: .
J: TRBJ2-3
V: TRBV6-5
D: .
DNA: TGTGCCAGCAGTGGAACCGAGGGTACGCAGTATTTT
CDR3: CASSGTEGTQYF

size: few
J: TRBJ2-5
V: TRBV7-3
D: TRBD2
DNA: TGTGCCAGCAGCCCCGAACTAGCGGGAGGGGAAGAGACCCAGTACTTC
CDR3: CASSPELAGGEETQYF

size: .
J: TRBJ2-1
V: TRBV4-1
D: TRBD2
DNA: TGCGCCAGCAGCCAAGTCCCGGGGGGGCAGTACAATGAGCAGTTCTTC
CDR3: CASSQVPGGQYNEQFF

size: .
J: TRBJ1-5
V: TRBV28
D: TRBD1
DNA: TGTGCCAGCATCCTACAGGGGGCTGGCAATCAGCCCCAGCATTTT
CDR3: CASILQGAGNQPQHF

size: .
J: TRBJ2-6
V: TRBV19
D: .
DNA: TGTGCCAGTAGTCCAGAACAGAACTCTGGGGCCAACGTCCTGACTTTC
CDR3: CASSPEQNSGANVLTF

size: .
J: TRBJ2-7
V: TRBV6-1
D: .
DNA: TGTGCCAGCAGTGATTGGAAGGCAGGGACTCCCTACGAGCAGTACTTC
CDR3: CASSDWKAGTPYEQYF

size: medium-sized
J: TRBJ1-1
V: TRBV4-3
D: .
DNA: TGCGCCAGCAGCTTTGGCAACACTGAAGCTTTCTTT
CDR3: CASSFGNTEAFF

size: .
J: TRBJ1-1
V: TRBV5-6
D: .
DNA: TGTGCCAGCAGCAATTACTTGGGGACAATGAACACTGAAGCTTTCTTT
CDR3: CASSNYLGTMNTEAFF

size: .
J: TRBJ2-5
V: TRBV30
D: .
DNA: TGTGCCTGGACCACAGGGTATTACGAGACCCAGTACTTC
CDR3: CAWTTGYYETQYF

size: .
J: TRBJ2-4
V: TRBV19
D: .
DNA: TGTGCCAGTAGCTTAGCCAAAAACATTCAGTACTTC
CDR3: CASSLAKNIQYF

size: .
J: TRBJ1-1
V: TRBV28
D: TRBD1
DNA: TGTGCCAGCAGTCTTACCGGGACAGGGGTCACTGAAGCTTTCTTT
CDR3: CASSLTGTGVTEAFF

size: once
J: TRBJ2-7
V: TRBV7-6
D: .
DNA: TGTGCCAGCAGCTCCTATGGACGGGAGAGCTACGAGCAGTACTTC
CDR3: CASSSYGRESYEQYF

size: .
J: TRBJ1-1
V: TRBV28
D: .
DNA: TGTGCCAGCAGTTTATTCGGGGTCGGTCACACTGAAGCTTTCTTT
CDR3: CASSLFGVGHTEAFF

size: .
J: TRBJ1-2
V: TRBV6-5
D: TRBD1
DNA: TGTGCCAGCAGACTCCGGGACAGTTTTGGCTACACCTTC
CDR3: CASRLRDSFGYTF

size: .
J: TRBJ2-5
V: TRBV7-2
D: .
DNA: TGTGCCAGCAGCTTGGCCAGGCAAGAGACCCAGTACTTC
CDR3: CASSLARQETQYF

size: .
J: TRBJ1-2
V: TRBV7-2
D: .
DNA: TGTGCCAGCAGCTCACAGTATAACTATGGCTACACCTTC
CDR3: CASSSQYNYGYTF

size: .
J: TRBJ2-5
V: TRBV4-3
D: .
DNA: TGCGCCAGCAGCCAAGTCGGGGGGCCCCAAGAGACCCAGTACTTC
CDR3: CASSQVGGPQETQYF

size: .
J: TRBJ1-5
V: TRBV28
D: .
DNA: TGTGCCAGCAGTCAGACAGGTCTCGATCAGCCCCAGCATTTT
CDR3: CASSQTGLDQPQHF

size: .
J: TRBJ2-1
V: TRBV4-2
D: .
DNA: TGTGCCAGCAGCCCCCGACAGGCTCTTTCCTACAATGAGCAGTTCTTC
CDR3: CASSPRQALSYNEQFF

size: .
J: TRBJ2-7
V: TRBV7-8
D: TRBD2
DNA: TGTGCCAGCAGCGCACACAGACTAGCGGGAGGTTACGAGCAGTACTTC
CDR3: CASSAHRLAGGYEQYF

size: .
J: TRBJ1-1
V: TRBV28
D: .
DNA: TGTGCCAGCAGGGCTGGGACCCACCAGGGGACTTTCTTT
CDR3: CASRAGTHQGTFF

size: once
J: TRBJ2-3
V: TRBV7-2
D: TRBD2
DNA: TGTGCCAGCATTGACTTAGGGGCTAGCGGGGGGGCCGGGTCAGATACGCAGTATTTT
CDR3: CASIDLGASGGAGSDTQYF

size: .
J: TRBJ2-5
V: TRBV28
D: TRBD2
DNA: TGTGCCAGCCATCGTAGCGGGGGTCTGTGGGAGACCCAGTACTTC
CDR3: CASHRSGGLWETQYF

size: once
J: TRBJ1-2
V: TRBV29-1
D: TRBD1
DNA: TGCAGCGTTTGGACAGGGGGACCCTATGGCTACACCTTC
CDR3: CSVWTGGPYGYTF

size: few
J: TRBJ1-6
V: TRBV5-1
D: TRBD1
DNA: TGCGCCAGCAGCTTGGTCGGGACAGCTAATTCACCCCTCCACTTT
CDR3: CASSLVGTANSPLHF

size: .
J: TRBJ2-2
V: TRBV7-2
D: .
DNA: TGTGCCAGCAGCTTAGTTACTAGAGGCACCGGGGAGCTGTTTTTT
CDR3: CASSLVTRGTGELFF